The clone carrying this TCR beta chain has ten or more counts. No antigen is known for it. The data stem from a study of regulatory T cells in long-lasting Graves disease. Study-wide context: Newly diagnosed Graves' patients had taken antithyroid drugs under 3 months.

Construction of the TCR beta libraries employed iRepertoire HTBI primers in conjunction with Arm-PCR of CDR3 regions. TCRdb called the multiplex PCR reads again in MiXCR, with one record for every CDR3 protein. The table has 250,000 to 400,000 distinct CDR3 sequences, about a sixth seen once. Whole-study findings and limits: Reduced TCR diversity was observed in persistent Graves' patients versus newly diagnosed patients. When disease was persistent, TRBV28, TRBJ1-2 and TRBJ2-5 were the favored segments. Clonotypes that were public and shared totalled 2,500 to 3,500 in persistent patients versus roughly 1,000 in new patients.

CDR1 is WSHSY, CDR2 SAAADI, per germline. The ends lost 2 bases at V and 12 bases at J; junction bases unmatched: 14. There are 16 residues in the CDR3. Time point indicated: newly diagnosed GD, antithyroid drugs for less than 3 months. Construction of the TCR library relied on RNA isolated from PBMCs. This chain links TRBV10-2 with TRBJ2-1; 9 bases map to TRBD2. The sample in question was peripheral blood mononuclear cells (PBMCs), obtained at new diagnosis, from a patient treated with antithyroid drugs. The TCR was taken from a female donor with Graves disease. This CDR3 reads CASSEPEVAGEKGQFF. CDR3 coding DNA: TGCGCCAGCAGTGAGCCCGAGGTAGCGGGAGAGAAAGGGCAGTTCTTC.